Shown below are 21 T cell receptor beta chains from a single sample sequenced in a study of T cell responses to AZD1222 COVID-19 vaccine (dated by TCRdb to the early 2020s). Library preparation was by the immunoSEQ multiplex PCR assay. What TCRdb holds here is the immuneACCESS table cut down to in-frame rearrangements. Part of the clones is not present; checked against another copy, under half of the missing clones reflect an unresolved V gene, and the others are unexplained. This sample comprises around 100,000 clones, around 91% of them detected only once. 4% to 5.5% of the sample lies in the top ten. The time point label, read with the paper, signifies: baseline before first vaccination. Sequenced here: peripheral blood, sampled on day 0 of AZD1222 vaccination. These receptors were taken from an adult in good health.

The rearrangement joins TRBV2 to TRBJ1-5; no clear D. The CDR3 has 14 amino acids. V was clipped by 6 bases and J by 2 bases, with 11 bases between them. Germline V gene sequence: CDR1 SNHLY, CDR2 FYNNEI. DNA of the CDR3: TGTGCCAGCAGCGAAATGGTAGGCAATCAGCCCCAGCATTTT. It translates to CASSEMVGNQPQHF. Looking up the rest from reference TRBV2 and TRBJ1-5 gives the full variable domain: EPEVTQTPSHQVTQMGQEVILRCVPISNHLYFYWYRQILGQKVEFLVSFYNNEISEKSEIFDDQFSVERPDGSNFTLKIRSTKLEDSAMYFCASSEMVGNQPQHFGDGTRLSIL.

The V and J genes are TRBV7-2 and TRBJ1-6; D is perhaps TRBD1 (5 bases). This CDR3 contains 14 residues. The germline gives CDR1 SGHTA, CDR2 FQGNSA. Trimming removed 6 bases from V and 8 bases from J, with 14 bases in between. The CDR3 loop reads CASRPTVIYSPLHF. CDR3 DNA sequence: TGTGCCAGCAGACCGACAGTAATCTATTCACCCCTCCACTTT.

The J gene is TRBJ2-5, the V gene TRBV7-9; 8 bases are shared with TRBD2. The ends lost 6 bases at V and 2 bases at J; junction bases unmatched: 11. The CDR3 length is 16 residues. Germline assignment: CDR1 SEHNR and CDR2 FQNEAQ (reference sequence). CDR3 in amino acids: CASRARTSRLQETQYF. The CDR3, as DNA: TGTGCCAGCAGGGCCCGGACTAGCCGCCTACAAGAGACCCAGTACTTC. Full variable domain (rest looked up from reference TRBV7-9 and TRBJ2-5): DTGVSQNPRHKITKRGQNVTFRCDPISEHNRLYWYRQTLGQGPEFLTYFQNEAQLEKSRLLSDRFSAERPKGSFSTLEIQRTEQGDSAMYLCASRARTSRLQETQYFGPGTRLLVL.

CDR3 coding DNA: TGTGCCACCAGCAGAGATAGGGGTTTAATACCGAGGAGCACTGAAGCTTTCTTT. This encodes CATSRDRGLIPRSTEAFF. The J gene is TRBJ1-1, the V gene TRBV15, with D possibly being TRBD1 (5 bases). The V end was cut by 0 bases, the J end by 4 bases, with 21 bases between. CDR1 is LNHNV and CDR2 is YYDKDF in the germline V gene (reference sequence). The CDR3 is 18 residues long.

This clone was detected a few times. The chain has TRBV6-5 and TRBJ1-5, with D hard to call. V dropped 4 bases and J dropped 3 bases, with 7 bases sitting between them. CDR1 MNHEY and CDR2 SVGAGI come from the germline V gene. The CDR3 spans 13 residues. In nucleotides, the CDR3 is TGTGCCAGCAGTTTACTGTACAATCAGCCCCAGCATTTT. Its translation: CASSLLYNQPQHF.

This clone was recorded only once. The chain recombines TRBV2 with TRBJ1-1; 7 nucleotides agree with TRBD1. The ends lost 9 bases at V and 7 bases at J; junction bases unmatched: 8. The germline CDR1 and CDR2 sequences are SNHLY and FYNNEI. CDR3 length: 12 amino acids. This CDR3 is CASRGGAGEAFF. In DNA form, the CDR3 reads TGTGCCAGTAGAGGGGGCGCAGGTGAAGCTTTCTTT.

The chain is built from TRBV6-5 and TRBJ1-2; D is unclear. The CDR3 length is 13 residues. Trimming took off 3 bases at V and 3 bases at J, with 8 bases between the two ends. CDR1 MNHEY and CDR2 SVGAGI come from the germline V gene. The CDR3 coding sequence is TGTGCCAGCAGTTATACAAGAGACTATGGCTACACCTTC. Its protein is CASSYTRDYGYTF.

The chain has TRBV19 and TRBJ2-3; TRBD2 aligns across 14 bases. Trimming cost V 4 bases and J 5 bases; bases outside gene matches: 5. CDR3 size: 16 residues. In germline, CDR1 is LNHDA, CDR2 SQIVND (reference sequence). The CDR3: CASSRLAGGPIDTQYF. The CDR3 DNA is TGTGCCAGTAGTAGACTAGCGGGGGGGCCAATAGATACGCAGTATTTT. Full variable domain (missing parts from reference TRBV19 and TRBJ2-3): DGGITQSPKYLFRKEGQNVTLSCEQNLNHDAMYWYRQDPGQGLRLIYYSQIVNDFQKGDIAEGYSVSREKKESFPLTVTSAQKNPTAFYLCASSRLAGGPIDTQYFGPGTRLTVL.

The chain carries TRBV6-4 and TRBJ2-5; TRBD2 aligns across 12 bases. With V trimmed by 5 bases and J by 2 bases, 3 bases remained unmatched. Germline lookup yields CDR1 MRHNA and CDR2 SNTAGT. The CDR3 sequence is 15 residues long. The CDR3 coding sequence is TGTGCCAGCAGTCCTAGCGGGGGGGAGCAAGAGACCCAGTACTTC. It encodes CASSPSGGEQETQYF.

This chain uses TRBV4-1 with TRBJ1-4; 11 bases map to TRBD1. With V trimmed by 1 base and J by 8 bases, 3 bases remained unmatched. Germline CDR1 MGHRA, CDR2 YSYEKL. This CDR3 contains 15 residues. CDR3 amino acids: CASSQGTGGWEKLFF. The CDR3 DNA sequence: TGCGCCAGCAGCCAAGGGACAGGGGGCTGGGAAAAACTGTTTTTT.

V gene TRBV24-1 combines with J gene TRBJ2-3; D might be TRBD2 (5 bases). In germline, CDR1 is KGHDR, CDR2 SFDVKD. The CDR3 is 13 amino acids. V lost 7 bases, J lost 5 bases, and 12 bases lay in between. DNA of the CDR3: TGTGCCACCAGCGGAGGAGGCAGAGATACGCAGTATTTT. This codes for CATSGGGRDTQYF.

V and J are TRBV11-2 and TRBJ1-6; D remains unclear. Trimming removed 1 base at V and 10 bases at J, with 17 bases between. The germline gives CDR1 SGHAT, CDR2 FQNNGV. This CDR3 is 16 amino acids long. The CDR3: CASSLVRGRRGSPLHF. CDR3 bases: TGTGCCAGCAGCTTAGTTCGCGGACGGCGGGGATCACCCCTCCACTTT.

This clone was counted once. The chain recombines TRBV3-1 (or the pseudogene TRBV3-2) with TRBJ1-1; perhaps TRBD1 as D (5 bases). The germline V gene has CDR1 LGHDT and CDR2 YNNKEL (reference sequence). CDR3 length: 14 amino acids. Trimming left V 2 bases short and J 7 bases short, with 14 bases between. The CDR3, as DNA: TGTGCCAGCAGCCAAAAAGGGGTGACAGTTGAAGCTTTCTTT. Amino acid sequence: CASSQKGVTVEAFF.

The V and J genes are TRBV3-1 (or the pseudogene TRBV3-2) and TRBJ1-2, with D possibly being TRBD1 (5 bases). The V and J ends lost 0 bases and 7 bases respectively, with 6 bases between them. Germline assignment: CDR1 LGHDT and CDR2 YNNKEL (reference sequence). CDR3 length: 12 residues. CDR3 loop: CASSQEGVGYTF. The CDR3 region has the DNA TGTGCCAGCAGCCAAGAGGGGGTTGGCTACACCTTC.

This CDR3 reads CASSLAGGHNEQFF. The CDR3 coding sequence is TGTGCCAGCAGCTTAGCGGGGGGGCACAATGAGCAGTTCTTC. The rearrangement joins TRBV7-9 to TRBJ2-1; D is possibly TRBD2 (7 bases). CDR1 is SEHNR and CDR2 is FQNEAQ in the germline V gene (reference sequence). The CDR3 runs to 14 residues. V was clipped by 0 bases and J by 5 bases, with 8 bases between them.

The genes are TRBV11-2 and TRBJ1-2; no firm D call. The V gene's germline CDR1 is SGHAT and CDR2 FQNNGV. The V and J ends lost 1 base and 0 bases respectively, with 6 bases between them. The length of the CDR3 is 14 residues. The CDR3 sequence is CASSLGRANYGYTF. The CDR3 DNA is TGTGCCAGCAGCTTAGGAAGGGCTAACTATGGCTACACCTTC.

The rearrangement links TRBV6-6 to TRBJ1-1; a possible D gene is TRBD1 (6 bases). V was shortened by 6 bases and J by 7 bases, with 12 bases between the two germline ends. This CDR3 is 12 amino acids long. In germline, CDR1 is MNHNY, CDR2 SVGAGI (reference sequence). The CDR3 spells CASSPGAHEAFF. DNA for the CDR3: TGTGCCAGCAGCCCAGGGGCCCATGAAGCTTTCTTT.

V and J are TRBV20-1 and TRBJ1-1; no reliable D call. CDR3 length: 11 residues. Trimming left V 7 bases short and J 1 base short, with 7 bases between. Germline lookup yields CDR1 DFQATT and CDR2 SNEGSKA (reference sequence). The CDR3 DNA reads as TGCAGTGTTGACAAGAACACTGAAGCTTTCTTT. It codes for CSVDKNTEAFF.

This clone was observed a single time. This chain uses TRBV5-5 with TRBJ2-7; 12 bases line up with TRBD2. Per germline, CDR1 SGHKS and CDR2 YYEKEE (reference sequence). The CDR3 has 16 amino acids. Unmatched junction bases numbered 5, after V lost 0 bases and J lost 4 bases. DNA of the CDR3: TGTGCCAGCAGCTTGGCGGCTAGCGGGGGGGCTTACGAGCAGTACTTC. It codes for CASSLAASGGAYEQYF.

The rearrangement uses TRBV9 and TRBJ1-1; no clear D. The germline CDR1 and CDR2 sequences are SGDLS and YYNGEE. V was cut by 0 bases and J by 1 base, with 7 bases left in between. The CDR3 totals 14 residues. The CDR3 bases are TGTGCCAGCAGCGTAGGGGCGGAGAACACTGAAGCTTTCTTT. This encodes CASSVGAENTEAFF.

CDR3 sequence reads: CAISRDLGGNEKLFF. CDR3 in DNA: TGTGCCATCTCCAGGGACCTTGGGGGTAATGAAAAACTGTTTTTT. V and J are TRBV10-3 and TRBJ1-4; possible D gene TRBD1, 5 bases. Per the germline V gene, CDR1 is ENHRY and CDR2 is SYGVKD. CDR3 length: 15 amino acids. The V end was cut by 8 bases, the J end by 4 bases, with 17 bases between.